These 23 T cell receptor beta chains originate from one sample sequenced in a study of shared clonotypes between healthy human individuals. TCRdb keeps only in-frame clones here, not all; method: immunoSEQ multiplex PCR. Here the sample spans some 2,100,000 clones, about 93% being singletons. The naive CD8 subset, CD45RO-negative cells positively selected for CCR7, excluded terminally differentiated effector memory CD45RA+ cells. Sequencing used naive CD8+ T cells from PBMCs. The receptors were gathered from a man younger than 35 in good health. Some clones in this sample may be carry-over from other donors' samples.

V gene TRBV28 combines with J gene TRBJ2-7, with 16 positions matching TRBD2. V lost 4 bases and J lost 3; bases outside the gene matches: 9. Germline V CDR1 and CDR2: MDHEN, SYDVKM. CDR3 length equals 18 residues. The chain's CDR3 is CASSSTGTSGRARYEQYF. The CDR3 DNA reads as TGTGCCAGCAGTTCAACCGGGACTAGCGGGAGGGCCCGCTACGAGCAGTACTTC.

V is TRBV7-9 and J is TRBJ2-1, with a tentative D call TRBD2 (6 bases). Germline V lookup: CDR1 SEHNR, CDR2 FQNEAQ (reference sequence). The CDR3 length is 16 residues. V lost 1 base and J lost 8, with 18 bases in between. CDR3 protein: CASSLEGRRGFHEQFF. CDR3 DNA sequence: TGTGCCAGCAGCTTAGAGGGGCGGAGGGGTTTCCATGAGCAGTTCTTC.

This sequence joins TRBV5-6 and TRBJ2-2, with 8 bases lining up with TRBD1. The germline gives CDR1 SGHDT, CDR2 YYEEEE. V shed 0 bases, J shed 2 bases, and the junction held 3 bases outside the gene matches. The length of the CDR3 is 16 residues. The CDR3 DNA sequence: TGTGCCAGCAGCTTGGCGGACAGGGCCAACACCGGGGAGCTGTTTTTT. It is translated as CASSLADRANTGELFF.

This clone appeared a single time. The rearrangement links TRBV19 to TRBJ1-2; 10 positions match TRBD1. The germline V gene encodes CDR1 LNHDA and CDR2 SQIVND (reference sequence). The trim removed 5 bases at V and 6 bases at J, leaving 12 bases unmatched. CDR3 length equals 16 residues. The CDR3 region is CASSHLSGQGKDGYTF. The CDR3 region has the DNA TGTGCCAGTAGTCATTTATCGGGACAGGGGAAGGATGGCTACACCTTC.

Concerning this clone: The sample has other DNA sequences that encode this CDR3 too. The V and J genes are TRBV27 and TRBJ1-1; D not certain. CDR1 is MNHEY and CDR2 is SMNVEV in the germline V gene (reference sequence). V was clipped by 3 bases and J by 5 bases, with 7 bases between them. The CDR3 loop spans 12 amino acids. Written as DNA, the CDR3 is TGTGCCAGCAGTTTCCTTGGGACTGAAGCTTTCTTT. It specifies CASSFLGTEAFF.

The CDR3 sequence is CASSPSRGFGTGELFF. In DNA, the CDR3 is TGTGCCAGCTCACCCTCCAGGGGATTTGGCACCGGGGAGCTGTTTTTT. This chain uses TRBV18 with TRBJ2-2; D might be TRBD1 (6 bases). The germline V gene encodes CDR1 KGHSH and CDR2 LQKENI. This CDR3 is 16 amino acids long. Trimming took 3 bases from V and 4 from J, leaving 15 bases between them.

The J gene is TRBJ2-3, the V gene TRBV4-1; the D is unclear. Germline V gene lookup returns CDR1 MGHRA and CDR2 YSYEKL. V lost 4 bases and J lost 4, with 12 bases in between. This CDR3 contains 14 residues. This chain's CDR3 is CASSPYVIADTQYF. The CDR3 bases are TGCGCCAGCAGCCCGTATGTCATTGCAGATACGCAGTATTTT.

V and J are TRBV28 and TRBJ2-1, with TRBD2 matching over 11 bases. Per the germline V gene, CDR1 is MDHEN and CDR2 is SYDVKM. CDR3 length equals 15 residues. J gave up 7 bases and V 7 bases, and 9 bases lay outside the gene matches. The CDR3 loop is CASTLLAGVSNEQFF. CDR3 sequence (DNA): TGTGCCAGCACGTTACTAGCGGGAGTTAGTAATGAGCAGTTCTTC.

The chain links TRBV27 to TRBJ2-2; a weak D match, TRBD1 (5 bases). The V gene lost 6 bases and the J gene lost 0 bases, with 11 bases spanning the gap. This CDR3 is built from 15 residues. From germline, CDR1 is MNHEY and CDR2 SMNVEV (reference sequence). CDR3 bases: TGTGCCAGCAGACCCGAGACAGCGAACACCGGGGAGCTGTTTTTT. Its protein is CASRPETANTGELFF.

The chain recombines TRBV7-6 with TRBJ1-2; D is perhaps TRBD1 (5 bases). The CDR3 totals 11 residues. V was shortened by 8 bases and J by 4 bases, with 8 bases between the two germline ends. Germline loops: CDR1 SGHVS, CDR2 FNYEAQ. CDR3 nucleotide sequence: TGTGCCAGCGGGGGGACCTATGGCTACACCTTC. Translation: CASGGTYGYTF.

This clone appeared a single time. The rearrangement uses TRBV2 and TRBJ2-7; D possibly corresponds to TRBD1 (5 bases). Between the trimmed V and J ends, which lost 4 bases and 3 bases, there was a span of 13 bases. Germline CDR1 is SNHLY and CDR2 is FYNNEI. The CDR3 is made up of 14 amino acids. The DNA for the CDR3 is TGTGCCAGCAGTGGGCGACAGTTCCTCTACGAGCAGTACTTC. As protein: CASSGRQFLYEQYF.

The V and J genes are TRBV10-3 and TRBJ2-1; 8 bases line up with TRBD2. The V and J ends lost 3 bases and 7 bases, in that order; junction bases with no gene match: 8. Germline V lookup: CDR1 ENHRY, CDR2 SYGVKD. The CDR3 totals 15 residues. The CDR3 sequence is CAISDKREPWNEQFF. The CDR3 nucleotides are TGTGCCATCAGTGACAAGCGGGAGCCCTGGAATGAGCAGTTCTTC.

This rearrangement joins TRBV9 to TRBJ1-5; D gene uncertain. Trimming cost V 4 bases and J 5 bases, with 13 bases left between them. This CDR3 is 14 amino acids long. Germline loops: CDR1 SGDLS, CDR2 YYNGEE. The CDR3 loop reads CASSPRRGDQPQHF. The CDR3 DNA follows: TGTGCCAGCAGCCCCCGTCGGGGTGATCAGCCCCAGCATTTT.

About this clone: The identical CDR3 is also encoded by other nucleotide sequences in the sample. The chain combines TRBV19 with TRBJ2-1; D unclear. This CDR3 region has 12 residues. From germline, CDR1 is LNHDA and CDR2 SQIVND (reference sequence). V was trimmed by 1 base and J by 6 bases, leaving 4 bases between them. CDR3 sequence: CASSIVGNEQFF. CDR3 DNA: TGTGCCAGTAGTATAGTGGGCAATGAGCAGTTCTTC. Looking up the rest from reference TRBV19 and TRBJ2-1 gives the full variable domain: DGGITQSPKYLFRKEGQNVTLSCEQNLNHDAMYWYRQDPGQGLRLIYYSQIVNDFQKGDIAEGYSVSREKKESFPLTVTSAQKNPTAFYLCASSIVGNEQFFGPGTRLTVL.

The rearrangement uses TRBV2 and TRBJ2-7; TRBD1 aligns across 9 bases. Germline assignment: CDR1 SNHLY and CDR2 FYNNEI. This CDR3 is 13 amino acids long. V dropped 7 bases and J dropped 4; count of bases not matched to a gene: 5. The CDR3 sequence: CASIPGQGYEQYF. As DNA, the CDR3 is TGTGCCAGCATTCCGGGACAGGGTTACGAGCAGTACTTC.

The V call is TRBV5-6, the J call TRBJ1-1, with 10 positions matching TRBD1. V shed 4 bases, J shed 4 bases, and the junction held 7 bases outside the gene matches. Germline V gene data show CDR1 as SGHDT and CDR2 as YYEEEE. The CDR3 has 15 residues. In DNA form, the CDR3 reads TGTGCCAGCAGCGAGGGACAGGGGTGGGGCACTGAAGCTTTCTTT. It codes for CASSEGQGWGTEAFF.

The V call is TRBV29-1, the J call TRBJ2-1; 7 bases fit TRBD2. The CDR3 is 13 residues long. J lost 10 bases, V lost 1 base, and 7 bases had no gene match. Germline values: CDR1 SQVTM, CDR2 ANQGSEA. The chain's CDR3 is CSVEGGGVREQFF. The CDR3 DNA reads TGCAGCGTTGAAGGGGGGGGAGTTCGGGAGCAGTTCTTC.

CDR3 in amino acids: CASRPGRGETQYF. In nucleotides, the CDR3 is TGTGCCAGCAGACCAGGGAGGGGAGAGACCCAGTACTTC. The gene calls are TRBV27 and TRBJ2-5, with TRBD2 matching 7 bases. CDR1 and CDR2 from the germline V gene are MNHEY and SMNVEV (reference sequence). This CDR3 is built from 13 residues. Trimming cost V 6 bases and J 4 bases; bases outside gene matches: 5.

V gene TRBV4-1 combines with J gene TRBJ2-2, with 13 bases matching TRBD2. The germline CDR1 and CDR2 sequences are MGHRA and YSYEKL. This CDR3 is 19 amino acids long. After removal of 9 bases from V and 6 bases from J, the junction contained 19 bases not matched to a gene. This CDR3 reads CASTPAGRRTSGSPGELFF. The CDR3 DNA follows: TGCGCCAGTACCCCGGCGGGACGGAGGACTAGCGGGAGTCCCGGGGAGCTGTTTTTT.

This sequence joins TRBV13 and TRBJ2-7; D gene uncertain. Germline CDR1 PRHDT, CDR2 FYEKMQ (reference sequence). The CDR3 runs 16 residues. The V and J ends lost 1 base and 2 bases respectively, with 15 bases between them. Written as DNA, the CDR3 is TGTGCCAGCAGCTTAGCTCCCTTCGCAGCTACCTACGAGCAGTACTTC. Protein sequence: CASSLAPFAATYEQYF.

This chain connects TRBV11-2 to TRBJ2-7, with TRBD2 identical over 13 bases. With V trimmed by 6 bases and J by 6 bases, 8 bases remained unmatched. The CDR3 extends over 15 amino acids. CDR1 and CDR2 (germline): SGHAT, FQNNGV. In DNA, the CDR3 is TGTGCCAGCAGTCTCGGACTAGCGGGAGTCGGCGAGCAGTACTTC. Translation gives CASSLGLAGVGEQYF.

The chain employs TRBV30 and TRBJ2-2, with D maybe TRBD1 (6 bases). Trimming took off 3 bases at V and 4 bases at J, with 9 bases between the two ends. This CDR3 has 13 amino acids. Germline lookup yields CDR1 GTSNPN and CDR2 SVGIG (reference sequence). The CDR3 region is CAWRGRGTGELFF. DNA of the CDR3: TGTGCCTGGAGAGGCAGGGGCACCGGGGAGCTGTTTTTT.

This clone was seen once. This sequence joins TRBV15 and TRBJ2-7; possible D gene TRBD2, 6 bases. CDR1 is LNHNV and CDR2 is YYDKDF in the germline V gene (reference sequence). The V end lost 0 bases, the J end lost 5 bases, and 17 bases lay between the germline ends. The CDR3 is made up of 16 amino acids. The CDR3, as DNA: TGTGCCACCAGCAGAGATATATACCTTGGAGGGAACGAGCAGTACTTC. Its translation: CATSRDIYLGGNEQYF.